This entry features one T cell receptor beta chain sequence. Its antigen is currently unknown. The data were obtained in a study of T cells expressing NK-cell markers. Study in general: Eight donors were sequenced, seven testing HCMV-seropositive and one testing seronegative. Study outcomes and limitations: The same clonotypes also predominated in the CD3+CD56-NKG2C+ fraction of several donors.

Germline CDR1 LGHDT, CDR2 YNNKEL (reference sequence). The CDR3 consists of 14 residues. TCRdb processed the 5' RACE reads again and assigns one entry to each CDR3 protein, with no DNA. The ten top clones account for roughly 5.2%, within a sample of 350,000 to 450,000 distinct CDR3 sequences. This sequence originates from a man between 18 and 69 years old in good health. The sample comprised blood T cells: a sorted CD56 or NKG2C T cell subset, CD4+ or CD8+ T cells, or bulk PBMC T cells (not recorded which). V is TRBV3-1 and J is TRBJ1-2. The CDR3 loop reads CASSQSRRFYGYTF.